This T cell receptor (beta chain) was found in a study of OX40 agonist ivuxolimab in advanced cancers. Study in general: An agonistic anti-OX40 (CD134) antibody, ivuxolimab, was used to treat the patients. Those enrolled were approximately 78% male, with a mean age of around 55 years and ages from 23 to 79.

To note about this clone: The antigen remains undetermined.

General observations from the study: Not determined was the antigen specificity of the expanded peripheral T cells. Clonal expansion was seen in CD4+ and CD8+ blood T cells by week 6 at 0.1 to 3.0 mg/kg.

The ends lost 4 bases at V and 5 bases at J; junction bases unmatched: 17. The CDR3 spans 18 residues. Germline V gene sequence: CDR1 SGHDN, CDR2 FVKESK. The repertoire was sequenced with immunoSEQ multiplex PCR; TCRdb's copy has only in-frame clones and lacks some. The sample includes over 100,000 clones, 85% to 95% of them seen just once. The rearrangement uses TRBV14 and TRBJ2-5; 9 bases agree with TRBD1. The TCR comes from an adult with an advanced solid tumor such as melanoma, head and neck, liver or kidney cancer. Sequenced here: CD4+ or CD8+ T cells sorted from blood, sampled in a trial of the OX40 agonist ivuxolimab. The CDR3 sequence: CASSPKTRDRVSGETQYF. CDR3 nucleotides: TGTGCCAGCAGCCCAAAGACCCGGGACAGGGTTTCCGGGGAGACCCAGTACTTC. Drawing the rest from reference TRBV14 and TRBJ2-5, the complete variable domain is EAGVTQFPSHSVIEKGQTVTLRCDPISGHDNLYWYRRVMGKEIKFLLHFVKESKQDESGMPNNRFLAERTGGTYSTLKVQPAELEDSGVYFCASSPKTRDRVSGETQYFGPGTRLLVL.